The TCR beta chain described here comes from a study of blood T cell repertoires in COVID-19. Background on the study: PBMCs, B-cell-depleted T cells, or T cells provided the cDNA or gDNA that made up the material.

Germline values: CDR1 SQVTM, CDR2 ANQGSEA. The trim removed 3 bases at V and 0 bases at J, leaving 2 bases unmatched. The CDR3 sequence is 14 residues long. Original methodology: Quantification of nucleated cells was approximated via reference gene primer amplification. The assay was immunoSEQ multiplex PCR, and TCRdb's table has in-frame clones only and misses some. The D gene and trimming were derived from the DNA, and the V and J assignments and clone size from that table. The top ten clones hold about 2.4% of a sample with about 220,000 clones, 88% of them seen once. Sequenced material: PBMCs or T cells enriched from blood (not recorded which). This TCR was sampled from a woman between 25 and 40 years old who had recovered from COVID-19. The J gene is TRBJ2-3, the V gene TRBV29-1; 8 nucleotides agree with TRBD2. CDR3 nucleotides: TGCAGCGTTGATTCTAGCGGGAGCACAGATACGCAGTATTTT. Translating it yields CSVDSSGSTDTQYF.